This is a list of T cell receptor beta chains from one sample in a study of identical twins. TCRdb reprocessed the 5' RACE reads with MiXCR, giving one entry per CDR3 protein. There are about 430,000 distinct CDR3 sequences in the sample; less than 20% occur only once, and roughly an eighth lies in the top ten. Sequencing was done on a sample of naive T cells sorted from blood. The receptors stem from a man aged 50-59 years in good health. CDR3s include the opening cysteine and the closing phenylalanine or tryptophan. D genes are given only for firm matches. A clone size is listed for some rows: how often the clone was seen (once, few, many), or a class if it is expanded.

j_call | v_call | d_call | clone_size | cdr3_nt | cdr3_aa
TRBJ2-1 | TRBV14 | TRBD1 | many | TGTGCCAGCAGTTCACTTTGGGACAGGGTGGTCGGTGAGCAGTTCTTC | CASSSLWDRVVGEQFF
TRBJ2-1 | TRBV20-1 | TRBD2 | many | TGCAGTGCTAGGACTAGCGGGGGAGCAAAGATTGAGCAGTTCTTC | CSARTSGGAKIEQFF
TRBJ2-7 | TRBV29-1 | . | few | TGCAGCGTCTATGACGGGACATCTTCGAACTACGAGCAGTACTTC | CSVYDGTSSNYEQYF
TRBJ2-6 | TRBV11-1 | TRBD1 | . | TGTGCCAGCAGGCGACCACGGACAGGGAAGGACGGGGCCAACGTCCTGACTTTC | CASRRPRTGKDGANVLTF
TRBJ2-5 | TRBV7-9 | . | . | TGTGCCAGCAGCTTTTTGGAGACCCAGTACTTC | CASSFLETQYF
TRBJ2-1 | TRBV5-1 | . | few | TGCGCCAGCAGCTTGGGGTCGGGAACGGGGAATGAGCAGTTCTTC | CASSLGSGTGNEQFF
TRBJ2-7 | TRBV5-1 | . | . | TGCGCCAGCAGCACCACAAGTGACTACGAGCAGTACTTC | CASSTTSDYEQYF
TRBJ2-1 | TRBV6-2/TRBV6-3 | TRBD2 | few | TGTGCCAGCAGTTACCCGAGCGGGAGGGGAACCTACAATGAGCAGTTCTTC | CASSYPSGRGTYNEQFF
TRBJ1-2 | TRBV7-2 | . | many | TGTGCCAGCAGCTTCGAATGGGGCTATGGCTACACCTTC | CASSFEWGYGYTF
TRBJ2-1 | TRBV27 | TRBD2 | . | TGTGCCAGCAGTAAAACGGGGGGGCTAGGTGAGCAGTTCTTC | CASSKTGGLGEQFF
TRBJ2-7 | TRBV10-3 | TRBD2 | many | TGTGCCATCAGGACTAGCGGCTCCTACGAGCAGTACTTC | CAIRTSGSYEQYF
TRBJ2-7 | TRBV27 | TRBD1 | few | TGTGCCAGCAGTTTGGACAGGGCAGCCTACGAGCAGTACTTC | CASSLDRAAYEQYF
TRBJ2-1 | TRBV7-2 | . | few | TGTGCCAGCAGTCCGGGGTTGCGGGAAACCTACAATGAGCAGTTCTTC | CASSPGLRETYNEQFF
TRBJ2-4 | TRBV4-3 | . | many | TGCGCCAGCAGCCAAGGGACTGCACTAGCCAAAAACATTCAGTACTTC | CASSQGTALAKNIQYF
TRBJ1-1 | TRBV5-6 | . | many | TGTGCCAGCAGCCGTTTGGCATCCGTGAACACTGAAGCTTTCTTT | CASSRLASVNTEAFF
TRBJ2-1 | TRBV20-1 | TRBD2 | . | TGCAGTGCTAGAGATCGTAGCGGGCGCTCCTACAATGAGCAGTTCTTC | CSARDRSGRSYNEQFF
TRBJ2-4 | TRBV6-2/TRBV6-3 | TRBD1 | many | TGTGCCAGCAGTCAGGACAGGATTCTTACCAAAAACATTCAGTACTTC | CASSQDRILTKNIQYF
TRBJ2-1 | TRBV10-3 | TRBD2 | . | TGTGCCATCAGTGATAGCGGGAGGGCCAATGAGCAGTTCTTC | CAISDSGRANEQFF
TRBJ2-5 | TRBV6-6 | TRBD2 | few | TGTGCCAGCAGGAGGACTAGCGGAGAGACCCAGTACTTC | CASRRTSGETQYF
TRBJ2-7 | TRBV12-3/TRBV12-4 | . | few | TGTGCCAGCAGTCCGTATATTGGACGGACCGACTACGAGCAGTACTTC | CASSPYIGRTDYEQYF
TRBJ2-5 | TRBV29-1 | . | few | TGCAGCGTTGATGGGCTCCGACAAGAGACCCAGTACTTC | CSVDGLRQETQYF
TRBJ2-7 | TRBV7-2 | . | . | TGTGCCAGCAGCTTAACTAGCATAGGGACCTACGAGCAGTACTTC | CASSLTSIGTYEQYF
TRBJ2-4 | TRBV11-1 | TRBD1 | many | TGTGCCAGCAGCTTAGCGACGGGAATCACCGGCCGACAGGGAATAAAAAACATTCAGTACTTC | CASSLATGITGRQGIKNIQYF
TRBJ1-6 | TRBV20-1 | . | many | TGCAGTGCTATCGCAGTGACAGTACCCAATTCACCCCTCCACTTT | CSAIAVTVPNSPLHF
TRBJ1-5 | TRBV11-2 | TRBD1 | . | TGTGCCAGCAGCGAGCAGGGGGCGCATCAGCCCCAGCATTTT | CASSEQGAHQPQHF
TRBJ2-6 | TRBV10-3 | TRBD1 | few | TGTGCCATCAGTGGGGGACAGGGGGGCCTCCTTGGGGGGGCCAACGTCCTGACTTTC | CAISGGQGGLLGGANVLTF
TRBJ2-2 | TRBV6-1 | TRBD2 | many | TGTGCCAGCAGACGGACTAGCGGGAACACCGGGGAGCTGTTTTTT | CASRRTSGNTGELFF
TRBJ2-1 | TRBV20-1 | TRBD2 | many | TGCAGTGCTGAGGGGTCTAGCGGGATCTACAATGAGCAGTTCTTC | CSAEGSSGIYNEQFF
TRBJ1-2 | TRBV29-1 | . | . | TGCAGCGTCCGGGACTTAGGCATCTTGGGAGGCTACACCTTC | CSVRDLGILGGYTF
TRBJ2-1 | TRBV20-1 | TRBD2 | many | TGCAGTGCTAGGACTAGCGGGGGTTACAATGAGCAGTTCTTC | CSARTSGGYNEQFF
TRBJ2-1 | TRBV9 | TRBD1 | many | TGTGCCAGCAGCCCTCGACAGGGTGGTGATGAGCAGTTCTTC | CASSPRQGGDEQFF
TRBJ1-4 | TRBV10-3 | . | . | TGTGCCATCAGTGAGGGTCGCTACAGGTCGAATGAAAAACTGTTTTTT | CAISEGRYRSNEKLFF
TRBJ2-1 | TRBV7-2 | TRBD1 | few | TGTGCCAGCAGCACCGGCTCGGACAGGTACAATGAGCAGTTCTTC | CASSTGSDRYNEQFF
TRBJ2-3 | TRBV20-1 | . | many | TGCAGTGCTAGAGATCCCTACACAGATACGCAGTATTTT | CSARDPYTDTQYF
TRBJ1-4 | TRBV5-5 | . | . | TGTGCCAGCAGCTGGGGTGCAACTAATGAAAAACTGTTTTTT | CASSWGATNEKLFF
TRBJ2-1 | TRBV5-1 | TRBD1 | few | TGCGCCAGCAGCTTGGGGGCAGGGGGAGTGGATGAGCAGTTCTTC | CASSLGAGGVDEQFF
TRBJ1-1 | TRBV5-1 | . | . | TGCGCCAGCAGCCCTAGGGACACATCCAACACTGAAGCTTTCTTT | CASSPRDTSNTEAFF
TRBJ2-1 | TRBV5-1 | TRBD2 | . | TGCGCCAGCAGCTTGTCTAGCGGGAGGGAGATCTACAATGAGCAGTTCTTC | CASSLSSGREIYNEQFF
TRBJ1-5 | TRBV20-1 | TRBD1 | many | TGCAGTGCTATCGCAGGACAGGGCAATCAGCCCCAGCATTTT | CSAIAGQGNQPQHF
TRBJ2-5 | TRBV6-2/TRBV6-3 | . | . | TGTGCCAGCAGTTACTTGTCGCGCGAAGAGACCCAGTACTTC | CASSYLSREETQYF
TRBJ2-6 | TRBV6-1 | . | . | TGTGCCACCGATTCTGGGGCCAACGTCCTGACTTTC | CATDSGANVLTF
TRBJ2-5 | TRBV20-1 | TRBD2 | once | TGCAGTGCTAGATCGAAAGCGGGAGGCCTTCAAGAGACCCAGTACTTC | CSARSKAGGLQETQYF
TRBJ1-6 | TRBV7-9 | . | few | TGTGCCAGCAGCTTTGAGGGAAATTCACCCCTCCACTTT | CASSFEGNSPLHF
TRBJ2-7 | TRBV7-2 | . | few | TGTGCCAGCAGCTCGCCGGGACATAACTACGAGCAGTACTTC | CASSSPGHNYEQYF
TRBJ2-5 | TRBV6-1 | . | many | TGTGCCAGCAGTGAAGGGCCGGGCAGTCAAGAGACCCAGTACTTC | CASSEGPGSQETQYF
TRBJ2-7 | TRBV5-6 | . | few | TGTGCCAGCAGCCCGGCGATGAGCCACTACGAGCAGTACTTC | CASSPAMSHYEQYF
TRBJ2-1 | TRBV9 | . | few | TGTGCCAGCAGCACCACCCCGGGGGGCTTCTACAATGAGCAGTTCTTC | CASSTTPGGFYNEQFF
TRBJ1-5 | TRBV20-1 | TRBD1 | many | TGCAGTGCTCGCAGGGGGGGAATTAGCAATCAGCCCCAGCATTTT | CSARRGGISNQPQHF
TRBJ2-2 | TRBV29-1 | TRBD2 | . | TGCAGCGTAGGACTAGCGGATGTTAACACCGGGGAGCTGTTTTTT | CSVGLADVNTGELFF
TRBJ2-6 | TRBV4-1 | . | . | TGCGCCAGCAGCCATACGACAGGCCTAGTCTCTGGGGCCAACGTCCTGACTTTC | CASSHTTGLVSGANVLTF
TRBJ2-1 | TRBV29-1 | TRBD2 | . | TGCAGCGTTGCAGGACTAGCGTCGAATGAGCAGTTCTTC | CSVAGLASNEQFF
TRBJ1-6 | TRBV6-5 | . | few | TGTGCCAGCAGTTACCCCAGGGCCAGCCTTACCAGAGGGGGTTCACCCCTCCACTTT | CASSYPRASLTRGGSPLHF
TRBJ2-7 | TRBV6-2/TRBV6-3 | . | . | TGTGCCAGCAGTTCGGGGGTAACCTACGAGCAGTACTTC | CASSSGVTYEQYF